This T cell receptor (beta chain) was identified during a study of a mutant IDH1 vaccine in newly diagnosed glioma. Broader study findings: Immune responses arising from the vaccine appeared in about 92% of patients. It seemed that pseudoprogression was not linked to changes in the top peripheral T cell clonotypes.

Time point: baseline, week 1 (first vaccination visit). Treatment here: pre-vaccination baseline after standard-of-care therapy. Each tumor in the donors was a new WHO grade 3 or 4 astrocytoma, IDH1-mutant and ATRX-lost. V was clipped by 2 bases and J by 1 base, with 9 bases between them. CDR3 length equals 14 residues. Germline-derived CDR1 and CDR2 are SGHNT and YYREEE (reference sequence). Libraries were prepared by immunoSEQ multiplex PCR; TCRdb keeps only in-frame clonotypes and omits some of them. The repertoire includes 45,000 to 60,000 clones, about three quarters of them detected once, and approximately 1.8% sits in the top ten. A remark on this clone: What it binds is unknown.

This chain joins TRBV5-4 and TRBJ1-1, with a possible D match to TRBD1 (5 bases). The TCR originated in a middle-aged woman with glioma. The sequencing used PBMCs, collected from a glioma patient treated with radiotherapy, temozolomide or both. Here the CDR3 DNA reads TGTGCCAGCAGCTTTCAGGGCAGGAACACTGAAGCTTTCTTT. Translated, it gives CASSFQGRNTEAFF.